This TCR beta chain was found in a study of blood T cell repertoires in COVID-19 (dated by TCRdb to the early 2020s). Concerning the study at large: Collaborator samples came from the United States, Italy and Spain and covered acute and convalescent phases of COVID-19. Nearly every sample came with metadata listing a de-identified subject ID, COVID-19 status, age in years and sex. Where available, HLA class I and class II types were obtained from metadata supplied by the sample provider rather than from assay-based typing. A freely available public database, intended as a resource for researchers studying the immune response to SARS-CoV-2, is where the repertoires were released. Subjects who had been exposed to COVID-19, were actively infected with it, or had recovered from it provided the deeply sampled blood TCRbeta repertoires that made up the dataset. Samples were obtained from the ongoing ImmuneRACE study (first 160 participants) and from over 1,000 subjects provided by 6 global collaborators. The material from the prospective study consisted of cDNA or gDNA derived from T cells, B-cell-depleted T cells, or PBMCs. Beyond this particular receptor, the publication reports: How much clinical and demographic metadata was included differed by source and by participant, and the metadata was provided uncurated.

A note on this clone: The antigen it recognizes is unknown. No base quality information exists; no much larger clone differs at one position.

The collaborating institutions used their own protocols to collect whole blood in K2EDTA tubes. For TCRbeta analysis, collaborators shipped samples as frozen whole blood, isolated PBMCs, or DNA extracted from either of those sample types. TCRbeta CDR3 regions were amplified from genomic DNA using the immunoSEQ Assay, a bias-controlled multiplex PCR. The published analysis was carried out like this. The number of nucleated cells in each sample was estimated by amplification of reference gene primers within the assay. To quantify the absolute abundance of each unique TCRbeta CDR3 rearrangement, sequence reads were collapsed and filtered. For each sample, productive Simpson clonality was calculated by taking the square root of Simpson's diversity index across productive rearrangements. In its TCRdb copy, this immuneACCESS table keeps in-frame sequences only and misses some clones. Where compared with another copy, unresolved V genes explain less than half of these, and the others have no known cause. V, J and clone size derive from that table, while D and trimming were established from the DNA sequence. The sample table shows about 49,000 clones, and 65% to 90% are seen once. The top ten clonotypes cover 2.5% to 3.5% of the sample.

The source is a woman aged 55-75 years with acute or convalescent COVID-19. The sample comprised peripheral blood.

The CDR3 in this case is CASSSPGQGIRGYGYTF. The DNA sequence reads TGTGCCAGCAGTTCACCCGGACAGGGAATTAGAGGGTATGGCTACACCTTC. The rearranged chain carries TRBV28 and TRBJ1-2, with 8 junctional bases fitting TRBD1. Germline trimming amounts to 4 bases on V and 5 bases on J, with 15 as the count of junction bases outside the gene matches. CDR1 and CDR2 (MDHEN, SYDVKM) derive from the germline V gene. The CDR3 measures 17 amino acids from cysteine to phenylalanine. The read is trimmed to its CDR3 DNA, 51 bases read in frame from base 1.